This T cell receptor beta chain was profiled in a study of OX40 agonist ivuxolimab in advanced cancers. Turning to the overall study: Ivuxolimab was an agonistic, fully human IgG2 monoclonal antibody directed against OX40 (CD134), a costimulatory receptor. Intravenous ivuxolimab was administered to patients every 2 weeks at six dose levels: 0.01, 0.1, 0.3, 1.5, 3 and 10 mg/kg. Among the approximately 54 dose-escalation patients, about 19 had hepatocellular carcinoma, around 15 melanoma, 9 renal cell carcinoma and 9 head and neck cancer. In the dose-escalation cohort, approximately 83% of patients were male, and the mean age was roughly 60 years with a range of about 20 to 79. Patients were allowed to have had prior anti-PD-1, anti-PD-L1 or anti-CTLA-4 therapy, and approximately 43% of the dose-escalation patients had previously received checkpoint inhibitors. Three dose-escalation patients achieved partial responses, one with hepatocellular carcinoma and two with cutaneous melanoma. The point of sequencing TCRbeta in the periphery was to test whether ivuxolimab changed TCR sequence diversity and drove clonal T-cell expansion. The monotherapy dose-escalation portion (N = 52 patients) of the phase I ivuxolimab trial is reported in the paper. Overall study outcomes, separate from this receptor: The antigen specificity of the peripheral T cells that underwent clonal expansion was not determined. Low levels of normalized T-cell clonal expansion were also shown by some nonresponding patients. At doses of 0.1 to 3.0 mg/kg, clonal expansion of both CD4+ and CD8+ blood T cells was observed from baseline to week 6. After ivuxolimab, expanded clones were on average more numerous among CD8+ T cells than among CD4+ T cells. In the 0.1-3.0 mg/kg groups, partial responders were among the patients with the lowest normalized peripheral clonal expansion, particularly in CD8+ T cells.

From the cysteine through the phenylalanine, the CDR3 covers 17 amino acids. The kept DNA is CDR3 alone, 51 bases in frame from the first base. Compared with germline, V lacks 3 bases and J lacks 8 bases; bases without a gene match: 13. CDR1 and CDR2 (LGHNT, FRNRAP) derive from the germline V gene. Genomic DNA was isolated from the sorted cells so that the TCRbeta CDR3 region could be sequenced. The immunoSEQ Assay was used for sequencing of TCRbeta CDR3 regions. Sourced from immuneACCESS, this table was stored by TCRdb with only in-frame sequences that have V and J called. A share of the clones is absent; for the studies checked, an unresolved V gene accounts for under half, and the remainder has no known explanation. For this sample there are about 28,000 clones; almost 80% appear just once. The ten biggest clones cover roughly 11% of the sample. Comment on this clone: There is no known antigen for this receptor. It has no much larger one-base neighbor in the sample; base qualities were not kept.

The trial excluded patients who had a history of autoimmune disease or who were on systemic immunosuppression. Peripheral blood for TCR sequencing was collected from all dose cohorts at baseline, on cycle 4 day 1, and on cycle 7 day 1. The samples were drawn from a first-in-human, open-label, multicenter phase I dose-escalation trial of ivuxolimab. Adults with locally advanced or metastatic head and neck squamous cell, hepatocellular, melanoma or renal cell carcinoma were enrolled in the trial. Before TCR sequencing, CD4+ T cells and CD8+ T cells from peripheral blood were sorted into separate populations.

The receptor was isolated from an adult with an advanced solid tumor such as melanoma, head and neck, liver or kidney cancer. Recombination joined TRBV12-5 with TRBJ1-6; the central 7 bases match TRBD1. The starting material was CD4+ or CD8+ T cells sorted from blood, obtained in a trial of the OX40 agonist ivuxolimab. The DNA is TGTGCTAGTGGTTTTCTCATCCGGGACAGAGCTTATTCACCCCTCCACTTT. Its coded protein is CASGFLIRDRAYSPLHF.